A single sample is the source of the 17 T cell receptor beta chains below, sequenced in a study of CD8 T cells in seronegative destructive rheumatoid arthritis. Sequencing was performed with immunoSEQ multiplex PCR; in TCRdb, only in-frame clones are kept and a portion is missing. This sample has roughly 13,000 clones, with about four fifths found just once. Material for sequencing was CD8+ T cells from blood. These receptor sequences come from a woman aged 30-49 years with seronegative destructive rheumatoid arthritis.

V is TRBV7-3 and J is TRBJ1-4; 7 bases are a match to TRBD1. The CDR3 has 16 amino acids. V lost 2 bases to trimming and J lost 7 bases; unmatched junction nucleotides: 10. The germline V gene has CDR1 SGHTA and CDR2 FQGTGA. CDR3 sequence (DNA): TGTGCCAGCAGCTTAGAGGGGTACAGGGGTGGTGAAAAACTGTTTTTT. Its translation is CASSLEGYRGGEKLFF.

This chain connects TRBV5-1 to TRBJ2-7; the match to TRBD2 covers 12 bases. The CDR3 totals 16 residues. Germline V gene sequence: CDR1 SGHRS, CDR2 YFSETQ. J lost 0 bases, V lost 4 bases, and 5 bases had no gene match. CDR3 loop: CASSASGGVPSYEQYF. In DNA form, the CDR3 reads TGCGCCAGCAGCGCTAGCGGGGGGGTCCCCTCCTACGAGCAGTACTTC.

The V and J genes are TRBV27 and TRBJ2-7, with 7 bases lining up with TRBD2. The CDR3 loop spans 13 amino acids. Germline CDR1 and CDR2: MNHEY and SMNVEV (reference sequence). With V trimmed by 5 bases and J by 0 bases, 1 base remained unmatched. The CDR3 DNA reads TGTGCCAGCAGTCGGGACTACTCCTACGAGCAGTACTTC. Protein sequence: CASSRDYSYEQYF.

J is TRBJ2-1 and V is TRBV19; TRBD1 aligns across 9 bases. Germline V gene sequence: CDR1 LNHDA, CDR2 SQIVND (reference sequence). V gave up 3 bases and J gave up 0 bases; unmatched junction bases: 12. The CDR3 length is 19 residues. The CDR3 reads CASSMLWDRVLFSYNEQFF. CDR3 in DNA: TGTGCCAGTAGTATGCTCTGGGACAGGGTGCTATTCTCCTACAATGAGCAGTTCTTC.

CDR3 in amino acids: CASSPGGGLSDEQYF. The CDR3 nucleotides are TGTGCCAGCAGCCCCGGCGGGGGGCTATCGGACGAGCAGTACTTC. The chain recombines TRBV7-3 with TRBJ2-7; 8 bases are shared with TRBD2. CDR3 length: 15 amino acids. J gave up 5 bases and V 5 bases, and 11 bases lay outside the gene matches. In germline, CDR1 is SGHTA, CDR2 FQGTGA.

This clone occurred once. This CDR3 is CASSLLSTEAFF. The CDR3 DNA follows: TGTGCCAGCAGCTTACTTAGTACTGAAGCTTTCTTT. The rearrangement links TRBV7-8 to TRBJ1-1, with D uncertain. Trimming took off 2 bases at V and 5 bases at J, with 6 bases between the two ends. Germline CDR1 reads SGHVS; CDR2 reads FQNEAQ. The CDR3 runs 12 residues.

The chain employs TRBV14 and TRBJ2-3, with 8 bases fitting TRBD2. In germline, CDR1 is SGHDN, CDR2 FVKESK. The CDR3 is 14 amino acids. J lost 4 bases, V lost 3 bases, and 3 bases had no gene match. For the CDR3, the DNA is TGTGCCAGCAGCCATAGCGGGGAGGCAGATACGCAGTATTTT. It yields the protein CASSHSGEADTQYF.

This rearrangement joins TRBV7-9 to TRBJ2-7, with D possibly TRBD2 on 5 matching bases. The germline CDR1 and CDR2 sequences are SEHNR and FQNEAQ (reference sequence). Trimming shortened V by 2 bases and J by 6 bases, and 11 bases separated the two germline ends. This CDR3 is built from 13 residues. The CDR3 protein is CASSLMGGGEQYF. CDR3 in DNA: TGTGCCAGCAGCTTAATGGGTGGAGGCGAGCAGTACTTC. Using reference TRBV7-9 and TRBJ2-7 for the parts outside the CDR3, the full variable domain is DTGVSQNPRHKITKRGQNVTFRCDPISEHNRLYWYRQTLGQGPEFLTYFQNEAQLEKSRLLSDRFSAERPKGSFSTLEIQRTEQGDSAMYLCASSLMGGGEQYFGPGTRLTVT.

This clone was seen a few times. The CDR3 DNA sequence: TGCGCCAGCAGCCAAGATAGCGGGGGAGAGTACGAGCAGTACGTC. Translating gives CASSQDSGGEYEQYV. This chain uses TRBV4-1 with TRBJ2-7; 9 bases agree with TRBD2. This CDR3 contains 15 residues. Trimming cost V 0 bases and J 4 bases; bases outside gene matches: 4. Germline V gene data show CDR1 as MGHRA and CDR2 as YSYEKL.

The chain is built from TRBV19 and TRBJ2-1; 9 bases map to TRBD2. CDR3 size: 13 residues. V gave up 5 bases and J gave up 7 bases; unmatched junction bases: 3. CDR1 is LNHDA and CDR2 is SQIVND in the germline V gene (reference sequence). As DNA, the CDR3 is TGTGCCAGTAGTCGGGGACTAGCTAATGAGCAGTTCTTC. Its protein is CASSRGLANEQFF.

The chain joins TRBV27 to TRBJ2-1, with D perhaps matching TRBD1 (5 bases). The ends were cut back, 5 bases at V and 0 bases at J, with 11 bases in the middle. Germline V lookup: CDR1 MNHEY, CDR2 SMNVEV (reference sequence). The CDR3 covers 15 residues. CDR3 region: CASSRSGLSYNEQFF. For the CDR3, the DNA is TGTGCCAGCAGTCGATCAGGGCTCTCCTACAATGAGCAGTTCTTC.

V usage is TRBV7-9 and J usage is TRBJ2-1, with D possibly matching TRBD1 (5 bases). CDR1 and CDR2 (germline): SEHNR, FQNEAQ (reference sequence). This CDR3 has 14 amino acids. Trimming left V 5 bases short and J 3 bases short, with 11 bases between. The CDR3 DNA follows: TGTGCCAGCAGCCCCAGGGTTGGCTACAATGAGCAGTTCTTC. It codes for CASSPRVGYNEQFF.

This chain joins TRBV7-9 and TRBJ1-1; the D is unclear. V shed 2 bases and J shed 4 bases, with 5 bases lying between them. This CDR3 has 12 amino acids. From germline, CDR1 is SEHNR and CDR2 FQNEAQ (reference sequence). DNA of the CDR3: TGTGCCAGCAGCTTACGGGGCACTGAAGCTTTCTTT. Amino acids: CASSLRGTEAFF.

This chain uses TRBV4-1 with TRBJ1-6, with no clear D. Trimming took off 4 bases at V and 8 bases at J, with 15 bases between the two ends. Germline CDR1 reads MGHRA; CDR2 reads YSYEKL. The CDR3 covers 15 residues. This CDR3 reads CASSLRHAPDSPLHF. In DNA form, the CDR3 reads TGCGCCAGCAGCCTTCGACACGCTCCTGATTCACCCCTCCACTTT.

This chain links TRBV28 with TRBJ1-3; 8 bases align to TRBD1. Trimming removed 5 bases from V and 3 bases from J; junction bases left unmatched: 0. The CDR3 is 13 residues long. Germline values: CDR1 MDHEN, CDR2 SYDVKM. CDR3 sequence reads: CASSDRGGNTIYF. CDR3 DNA sequence: TGTGCCAGCAGTGACAGGGGTGGAAACACCATATATTTT.

The rearrangement uses TRBV15 and TRBJ1-5, with 7 positions matching TRBD1. Germline-derived CDR1 and CDR2 are LNHNV and YYDKDF (reference sequence). CDR3 length: 15 amino acids. V shed 6 bases, J shed 1 base, and the junction held 6 bases outside the gene matches. The CDR3 bases are TGTGCCACCAGAAGCAAAGGGGGCAGCAATCAGCCCCAGCATTTT. Protein sequence: CATRSKGGSNQPQHF.

This sequence joins TRBV27 and TRBJ2-6, with TRBD2 matching over 7 bases. Unmatched junction bases numbered 6, after V lost 6 bases and J lost 4 bases. The CDR3 totals 15 residues. Germline CDR1 reads MNHEY; CDR2 reads SMNVEV (reference sequence). The CDR3 DNA follows: TGTGCCAGCAGGCGCGGGGGTTTGGGGGCCAACGTCCTGACTTTC. Its protein product is CASRRGGLGANVLTF.